The 27 T cell receptor beta chains below come from one sample, sequenced in a study of blood T cell repertoires in COVID-19. Here immunoSEQ multiplex PCR was the method, and the copy in TCRdb shows in-frame clones only, minus some. The profile shows some 300,000 clones, 88% of them singletons. The sample consisted of PBMCs or T cells enriched from blood (not recorded which). The receptors derive from a young woman who had recovered from COVID-19.

The chain employs TRBV14 and TRBJ2-7, with TRBD2 matching 12 bases. The germline V gene encodes CDR1 SGHDN and CDR2 FVKESK. The CDR3 has 16 amino acids. After removal of 3 bases from V and 0 bases from J, the junction contained 3 bases not matched to a gene. The CDR3 sequence: CASSHLAGGFSYEQYF. CDR3 in DNA: TGTGCCAGCAGCCATCTAGCGGGAGGGTTCTCCTACGAGCAGTACTTC.

The chain links TRBV5-6 to TRBJ2-5; 8 bases align to TRBD2. The length of the CDR3 is 17 residues. With 2 bases clipped from V and 0 bases from J, the junction kept 9 bases outside the gene matches. Germline values: CDR1 SGHDT, CDR2 YYEEEE. The CDR3 loop reads CASSFGGAGAYQETQYF. The CDR3 bases are TGTGCCAGCAGCTTTGGGGGAGCGGGAGCTTACCAAGAGACCCAGTACTTC.

The chain couples TRBV4-1 to TRBJ2-2; 7 bases match TRBD2. V shed 0 bases and J 4 bases; nucleotides not matched to a gene: 8. The CDR3 consists of 17 residues. From germline, CDR1 is MGHRA and CDR2 YSYEKL. CDR3 loop: CASSQDISGTLTGELFF. The DNA of the CDR3 is TGCGCCAGCAGCCAAGATATAAGCGGGACTCTCACCGGGGAGCTGTTTTTT.

The CDR3 DNA reads TGTGCCAGCAGCTTAAACAGGGGAAAAGATGAAGCTTTCTTT. This sequence encodes CASSLNRGKDEAFF. This chain links TRBV7-3 with TRBJ1-1; 7 nucleotides line up with TRBD1. Germline CDR1 is SGHTA and CDR2 is FQGTGA. V lost 1 base and J lost 7; bases outside the gene matches: 6. This CDR3 is built from 14 residues.

The V and J genes are TRBV28 and TRBJ1-1; 7 nucleotides align to TRBD1. Germline CDR1 and CDR2: MDHEN and SYDVKM. The CDR3 consists of 15 residues. V lost 6 bases to trimming and J lost 2 bases; unmatched junction nucleotides: 9. CDR3 amino acids: CASRSMGQLNTEAFF. Here the CDR3 DNA reads TGTGCCAGCAGATCAATGGGACAGTTAAACACTGAAGCTTTCTTT.

This clone has a single count. This chain connects TRBV11-2 to TRBJ1-1; no firm D call. Deletions cut 1 base from V and 7 bases from J, with 10 bases between. Looked up from germline, CDR1 is SGHAT and CDR2 is FQNNGV. The CDR3 length is 13 residues. The DNA of the CDR3 is TGTGCCAGCAGCTTAGGTCAGAGACTTGAAGCTTTCTTT. It yields the protein CASSLGQRLEAFF.

The chain links TRBV10-3 to TRBJ2-7, with 10 bases lining up with TRBD2. The CDR3 is 15 amino acids. Germline V gene lookup returns CDR1 ENHRY and CDR2 SYGVKD. V dropped 6 bases and J dropped 7; count of bases not matched to a gene: 12. CDR3 loop: CAISDLSGGTREQYF. CDR3 bases: TGTGCCATCAGCGACCTTAGCGGGGGGACTCGGGAGCAGTACTTC.

The chain uses TRBV19 and TRBJ1-5; no definite D call. CDR1 is LNHDA, CDR2 SQIVND, per germline (reference sequence). Trimming took 3 bases from V and 0 from J, leaving 24 bases between them. CDR3 size: 20 residues. The chain's CDR3 is CASSIPVPISEGYSNQPQHF. In nucleotides, the CDR3 is TGTGCCAGTAGTATCCCCGTTCCAATCTCCGAGGGTTATAGCAATCAGCCCCAGCATTTT. The whole variable domain, remainder taken from reference TRBV19 and TRBJ1-5, is DGGITQSPKYLFRKEGQNVTLSCEQNLNHDAMYWYRQDPGQGLRLIYYSQIVNDFQKGDIAEGYSVSREKKESFPLTVTSAQKNPTAFYLCASSIPVPISEGYSNQPQHFGDGTRLSIL.

This clone appeared a few times. The chain uses TRBV15 and TRBJ2-7; 13 nucleotides agree with TRBD2. The V segment lost 0 bases and the J segment 10 bases; nucleotides outside the gene matches: 12. CDR3 size: 17 residues. Germline V gene data show CDR1 as LNHNV and CDR2 as YYDKDF (reference sequence). In nucleotides, the CDR3 is TGTGCCACCAGCAGAGATCTTGGCTCCGGGACTAGCGGGATCCAGTACTTC. Amino acid sequence: CATSRDLGSGTSGIQYF.

The chain couples TRBV6-5 to TRBJ1-5, with D maybe TRBD1 (6 bases). V was pared by 6 bases and J by 4 bases, with 13 bases between. The CDR3 loop spans 14 amino acids. Germline CDR1 and CDR2: MNHEY and SVGAGI. CDR3 region: CASSQQGGNQPQHF. The CDR3 nucleotides are TGTGCCAGCAGCCAACAGGGTGGGAATCAGCCCCAGCATTTT.

The V call is TRBV4-3, the J call TRBJ2-7; D gene ambiguous. V was shortened by 0 bases and J by 6 bases, with 15 bases between the two germline ends. The CDR3 totals 15 residues. Germline V gene sequence: CDR1 LGHNA, CDR2 YSLEER. The CDR3 nucleotides are TGCGCCAGCAGCCAAGATGTAGGAGTTTTGAGCGAGCAGTACTTC. It yields the protein CASSQDVGVLSEQYF.

The chain employs TRBV9 and TRBJ1-2, with D possibly TRBD1 on 5 matching bases. This CDR3 has 18 amino acids. Per germline, CDR1 SGDLS and CDR2 YYNGEE. The V end lost 0 bases, the J end lost 5 bases, and 23 bases lay between the germline ends. This CDR3 is CASSVAPGIVRAGYGYTF. The CDR3 bases are TGTGCCAGCAGCGTAGCCCCGGGAATAGTCAGGGCGGGGTATGGCTACACCTTC.

The rearrangement links TRBV7-9 to TRBJ2-1, with TRBD2 as a possible D gene (7 bases). The CDR3 contains 14 residues. V shed 2 bases and J shed 10 bases, with 15 bases lying between them. Looked up from germline, CDR1 is SEHNR and CDR2 is FQNEAQ (reference sequence). The CDR3 region is CASSLWRGPLEQFF. CDR3 bases: TGTGCCAGCAGCTTATGGCGGGGGCCCCTAGAGCAGTTCTTC.

The chain employs TRBV3-1 (or the pseudogene TRBV3-2) and TRBJ2-5; TRBD2 matches 11 bases. The CDR3 contains 22 residues. The V gene's germline CDR1 is LGHDT and CDR2 YNNKEL (reference sequence). The V segment lost 0 bases and the J segment 1 base; nucleotides outside the gene matches: 19. The CDR3 loop is CASSQEWASGGYLPTGQETQYF. The CDR3 DNA sequence: TGTGCCAGCAGCCAAGAATGGGCTAGCGGGGGGTACCTCCCGACCGGCCAAGAGACCCAGTACTTC.

The rearrangement uses TRBV7-6 and TRBJ1-5, with D perhaps TRBD1 (5 bases). There are 17 residues in the CDR3. Germline values: CDR1 SGHVS, CDR2 FNYEAQ. V was clipped by 5 bases and J by 6 bases, with 23 bases between them. The CDR3 region is CASSPRAGRRGGQPQHF. In DNA, the CDR3 is TGTGCCAGCAGCCCCCGAGCCGGACGAAGGGGAGGTCAGCCCCAGCATTTT.

The gene calls are TRBV24-1 and TRBJ2-2; TRBD2 agrees at 14 bases. J lost 6 bases, V lost 7 bases, and 3 bases had no gene match. The CDR3 is made up of 15 amino acids. The germline CDR1 and CDR2 sequences are KGHDR and SFDVKD. In DNA, the CDR3 is TGTGCCACCAGGACTAGCGGGGGGGCCTCCGGGGAGCTGTTTTTT. This codes for CATRTSGGASGELFF.

CDR3 amino acids: CASSLAGQSGGSEAFF. The CDR3 nucleotides are TGTGCCAGCAGCTTAGCGGGACAGAGCGGTGGGTCTGAAGCTTTCTTT. V usage is TRBV11-3 and J usage is TRBJ1-1, with 7 bases identical to TRBD1. The CDR3 loop spans 16 amino acids. The V and J ends lost 1 base and 6 bases, in that order; junction bases with no gene match: 11. Looked up from germline, CDR1 is SGHNT and CDR2 is YENEEA.

The chain combines TRBV5-1 with TRBJ2-2, with 10 positions matching TRBD2. The V gene's germline CDR1 is SGHRS and CDR2 YFSETQ. Germline trimming cut 0 bases from V and 5 bases from J; bases unmatched to any gene: 7. The CDR3 is made up of 17 amino acids. The CDR3: CASSLAPSGSGTGELFF. The DNA for the CDR3 is TGCGCCAGCAGCTTGGCCCCTAGCGGGAGTGGAACCGGGGAGCTGTTTTTT.

The chain couples TRBV28 to TRBJ1-5; no definite D call. Germline values: CDR1 MDHEN, CDR2 SYDVKM. The CDR3 contains 12 residues. The ends were cut back, 7 bases at V and 2 bases at J, with 6 bases in the middle. The chain's CDR3 is CASTGGNQPQHF. The CDR3 nucleotides read TGTGCCAGCACCGGAGGCAATCAGCCCCAGCATTTT.

The chain recombines TRBV3-1 (or the pseudogene TRBV3-2) with TRBJ2-3, with D possibly matching TRBD2 (5 bases). Germline CDR1 is LGHDT and CDR2 is YNNKEL (reference sequence). V gave up 5 bases and J gave up 3 bases, with 12 bases separating them. The CDR3 covers 14 residues. The CDR3 loop reads CASSYPAETDTQYF. The CDR3 DNA sequence: TGTGCCAGCAGCTACCCAGCGGAGACAGATACGCAGTATTTT.

The genes are TRBV9 and TRBJ2-7, with 8 nucleotides matching TRBD1. The CDR3 length is 12 residues. Trimming took 4 bases from V and 6 from J; bases not matched to a gene: 3. Germline CDR1 is SGDLS and CDR2 is YYNGEE. CDR3 sequence (DNA): TGTGCCAGCAGCCAACAGGGGGGCGAGCAGTACTTC. Its translation is CASSQQGGEQYF.

The chain has TRBV28 and TRBJ1-1, with 10 positions matching TRBD1. CDR1 is MDHEN and CDR2 is SYDVKM in the germline V gene. CDR3 length: 16 residues. After removal of 5 bases from V and 7 bases from J, the junction contained 13 bases not matched to a gene. The CDR3 nucleotides are TGTGCCAGCAGTGGGCCGGGACAGGGGAGGCTGCTTGAAGCTTTCTTT. It is translated as CASSGPGQGRLLEAFF.

V usage is TRBV6-5 and J usage is TRBJ1-1, with D possibly TRBD1 on 6 matching bases. Germline CDR1 MNHEY, CDR2 SVGAGI. Trimming took 4 bases from V and 1 from J, leaving 10 bases between them. The length of the CDR3 is 14 residues. DNA of the CDR3: TGTGCCAGCAGTTTTCTACAGGGGAACACTGAAGCTTTCTTT. This translates into CASSFLQGNTEAFF.

J is TRBJ2-7 and V is TRBV19; D might be TRBD1 (6 bases). This CDR3 has 12 residues. Trimming took off 9 bases at V and 3 bases at J, with 12 bases between the two ends. Germline V gene lookup returns CDR1 LNHDA and CDR2 SQIVND (reference sequence). The chain's CDR3 is CASEGQSYEQYF. The CDR3 DNA reads TGTGCCAGCGAAGGACAGAGCTACGAGCAGTACTTC. Using reference TRBV19 and TRBJ2-7 for the parts outside the CDR3, the full variable domain is DGGITQSPKYLFRKEGQNVTLSCEQNLNHDAMYWYRQDPGQGLRLIYYSQIVNDFQKGDIAEGYSVSREKKESFPLTVTSAQKNPTAFYLCASEGQSYEQYFGPGTRLTVT.

The CDR3 region is CASSQEMGRSYEQYF. For the CDR3, the DNA is TGTGCCAGCAGCCAAGAGATGGGCAGATCCTACGAGCAGTACTTC. The chain carries TRBV3-1 (or the pseudogene TRBV3-2) and TRBJ2-7; D is unresolved. The germline CDR1 and CDR2 sequences are LGHDT and YNNKEL (reference sequence). The CDR3 is made up of 15 amino acids. Trimming shortened V by 0 bases and J by 1 base, and 10 bases separated the two germline ends.

The chain is built from TRBV28 and TRBJ2-5; TRBD1 is a possible D gene (5 bases). The germline CDR1 and CDR2 sequences are MDHEN and SYDVKM. V was pared by 3 bases and J by 5 bases, with 16 bases between. This CDR3 contains 15 residues. In DNA form, the CDR3 reads TGTGCCAGCAGTTTTTTTCTAGGGGCCGGGGAGACCCAGTACTTC. This codes for CASSFFLGAGETQYF.

V is TRBV7-9 and J is TRBJ1-1; D possibly corresponds to TRBD1 (5 bases). Trimming took 5 bases from V and 6 from J, leaving 22 bases between them. Germline-derived CDR1 and CDR2 are SEHNR and FQNEAQ (reference sequence). The CDR3 has 16 amino acids. Here the CDR3 reads CASSQGRHSRRAEAFF. In nucleotides, the CDR3 is TGTGCCAGCAGCCAGGGAAGGCACTCGCGGAGAGCTGAAGCTTTCTTT.